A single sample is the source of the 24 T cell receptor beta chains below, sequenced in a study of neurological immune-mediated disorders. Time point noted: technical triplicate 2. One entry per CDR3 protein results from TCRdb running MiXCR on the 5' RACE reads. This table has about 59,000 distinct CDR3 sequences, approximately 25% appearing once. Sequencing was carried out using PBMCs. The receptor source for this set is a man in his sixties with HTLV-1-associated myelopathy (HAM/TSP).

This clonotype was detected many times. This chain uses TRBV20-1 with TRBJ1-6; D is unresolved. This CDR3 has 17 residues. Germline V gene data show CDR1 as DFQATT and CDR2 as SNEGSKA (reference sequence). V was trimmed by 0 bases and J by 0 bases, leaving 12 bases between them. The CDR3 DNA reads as TGCAGTGCTAGAGATCAGGCGGCGAGCTCCTATAATTCACCCCTCCACTTT. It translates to CSARDQAASSYNSPLHF.

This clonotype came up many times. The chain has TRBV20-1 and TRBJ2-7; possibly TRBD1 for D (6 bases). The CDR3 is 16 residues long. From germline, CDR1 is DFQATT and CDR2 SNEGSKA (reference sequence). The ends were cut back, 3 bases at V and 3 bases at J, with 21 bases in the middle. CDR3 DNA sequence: TGCAGTGCTAGGCCAGGGGCCTACGCCCCCAACTACGAGCAGTACTTC. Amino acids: CSARPGAYAPNYEQYF.

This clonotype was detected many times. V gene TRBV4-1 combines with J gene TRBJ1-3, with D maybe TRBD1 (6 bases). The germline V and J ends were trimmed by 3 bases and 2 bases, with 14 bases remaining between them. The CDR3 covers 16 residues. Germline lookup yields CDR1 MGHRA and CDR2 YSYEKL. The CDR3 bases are TGCGCCAGCAGCCAGAGAGAGGGGGGGACTGGAAACACCATATATTTT. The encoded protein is CASSQREGGTGNTIYF.

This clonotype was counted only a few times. Here the CDR3 DNA reads TGTGCCAGCAGCTTAGCCAAAGGACAGGGATCGAGCACCGGGGAGCTGTTTTTT. Amino acid sequence: CASSLAKGQGSSTGELFF. V usage is TRBV7-6 and J usage is TRBJ2-2; 8 bases fit TRBD1. Germline trimming cut 0 bases from V and 4 bases from J; bases unmatched to any gene: 10. Germline CDR1 SGHVS, CDR2 FNYEAQ. This CDR3 has 18 amino acids.

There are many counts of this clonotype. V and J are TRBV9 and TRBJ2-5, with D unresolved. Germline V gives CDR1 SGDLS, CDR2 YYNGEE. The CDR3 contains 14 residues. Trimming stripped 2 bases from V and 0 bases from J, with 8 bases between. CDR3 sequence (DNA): TGTGCCAGCAGCGTTCACAGTAACCAAGAGACCCAGTACTTC. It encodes CASSVHSNQETQYF.

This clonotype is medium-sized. CDR3: CSAIGAGAEGYTF. For the CDR3, the DNA is TGCAGTGCTATTGGGGCAGGGGCCGAGGGCTACACCTTC. The chain joins TRBV20-1 to TRBJ1-2; D is perhaps TRBD1 (6 bases). The CDR3 contains 13 residues. CDR1 and CDR2 from the germline V gene are DFQATT and SNEGSKA (reference sequence). The V gene lost 4 bases and the J gene lost 8 bases, with 17 bases spanning the gap.

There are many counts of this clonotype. The CDR3 sequence: CASSEMAGRDIQYF. CDR3 sequence (DNA): TGTGCCAGCAGTGAAATGGCGGGGCGGGACATTCAGTACTTC. This chain links TRBV2 with TRBJ2-4; TRBD2 is a possible D gene (6 bases). CDR3 length: 14 residues. The V end lost 2 bases, the J end lost 8 bases, and 13 bases lay between the germline ends. Per the germline V gene, CDR1 is SNHLY and CDR2 is FYNNEI. Combining the CDR3 with reference TRBV2 and TRBJ2-4 gives the whole variable domain EPEVTQTPSHQVTQMGQEVILRCVPISNHLYFYWYRQILGQKVEFLVSFYNNEISEKSEIFDDQFSVERPDGSNFTLKIRSTKLEDSAMYFCASSEMAGRDIQYFGAGTRLSVL.

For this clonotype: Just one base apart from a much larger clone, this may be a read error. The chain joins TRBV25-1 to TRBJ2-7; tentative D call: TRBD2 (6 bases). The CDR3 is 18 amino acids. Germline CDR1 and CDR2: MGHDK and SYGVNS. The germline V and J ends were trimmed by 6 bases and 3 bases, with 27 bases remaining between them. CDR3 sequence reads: CASSPGLVGGPEIYEQYF. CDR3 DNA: TGTGCCAGCAGCCCGGGACTCGTAGGTGGACCCGAGATCTACGAGCAGTACTTC.

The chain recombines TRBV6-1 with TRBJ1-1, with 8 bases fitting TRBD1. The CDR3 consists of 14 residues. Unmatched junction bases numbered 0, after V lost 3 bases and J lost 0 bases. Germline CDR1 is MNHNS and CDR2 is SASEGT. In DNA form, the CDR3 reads TGTGCCAGCAGTGAGGACAGGGTGAACACTGAAGCTTTCTTT. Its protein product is CASSEDRVNTEAFF.

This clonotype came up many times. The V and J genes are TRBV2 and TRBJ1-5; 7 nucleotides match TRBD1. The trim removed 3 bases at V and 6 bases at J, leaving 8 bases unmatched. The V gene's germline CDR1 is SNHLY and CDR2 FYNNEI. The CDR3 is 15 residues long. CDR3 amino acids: CASSDLQGKAQPQHF. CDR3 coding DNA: TGTGCCAGCAGTGATCTACAGGGGAAGGCTCAGCCCCAGCATTTT.

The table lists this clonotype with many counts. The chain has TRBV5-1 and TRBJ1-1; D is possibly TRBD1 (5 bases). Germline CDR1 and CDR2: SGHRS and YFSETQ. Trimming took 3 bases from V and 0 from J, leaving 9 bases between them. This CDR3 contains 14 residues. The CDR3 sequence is CASSSGGVNTEAFF. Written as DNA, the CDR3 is TGCGCCAGCAGCTCCGGGGGGGTGAACACTGAAGCTTTCTTT.

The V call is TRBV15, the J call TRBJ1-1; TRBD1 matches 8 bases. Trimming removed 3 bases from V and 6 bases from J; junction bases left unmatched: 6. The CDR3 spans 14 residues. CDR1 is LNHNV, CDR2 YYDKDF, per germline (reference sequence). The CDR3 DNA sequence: TGTGCCACCAGCAGCGGTACACAGGGGGCTGAAGCTTTCTTT. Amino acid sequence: CATSSGTQGAEAFF.

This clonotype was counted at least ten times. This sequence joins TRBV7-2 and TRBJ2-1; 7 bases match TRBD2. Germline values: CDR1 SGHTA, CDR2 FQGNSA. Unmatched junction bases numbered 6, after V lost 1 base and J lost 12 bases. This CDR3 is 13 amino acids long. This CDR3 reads CASSLVVGGRQFF. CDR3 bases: TGTGCCAGCAGCTTAGTAGTCGGCGGGAGGCAGTTCTTC.

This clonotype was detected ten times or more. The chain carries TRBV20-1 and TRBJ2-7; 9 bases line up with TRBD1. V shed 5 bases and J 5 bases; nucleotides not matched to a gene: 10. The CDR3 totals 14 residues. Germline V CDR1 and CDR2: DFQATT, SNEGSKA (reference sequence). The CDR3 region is CSAYTGGAKNEQYF. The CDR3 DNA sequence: TGCAGTGCTTACACAGGGGGCGCGAAAAACGAGCAGTACTTC.

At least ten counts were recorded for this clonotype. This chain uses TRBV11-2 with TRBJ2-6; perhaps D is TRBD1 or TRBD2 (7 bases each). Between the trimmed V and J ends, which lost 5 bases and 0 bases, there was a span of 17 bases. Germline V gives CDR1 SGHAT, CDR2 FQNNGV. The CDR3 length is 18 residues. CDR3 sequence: CASSLRQGGGSGANVLTF. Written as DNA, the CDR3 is TGTGCCAGCAGCCTACGGCAGGGGGGGGGCTCTGGGGCCAACGTCCTGACTTTC.

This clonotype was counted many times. In nucleotides, the CDR3 is TGTGCCAGCAGCCAAGGGGGCATACATAACTATGGCTACACCTTC. Protein sequence: CASSQGGIHNYGYTF. The rearrangement uses TRBV3-1 and TRBJ1-2; tentative D call: TRBD1 (5 bases). The V gene's germline CDR1 is LGHDT and CDR2 YNNKEL (reference sequence). The germline V and J ends were trimmed by 1 base and 1 base, with 10 bases remaining between them. The CDR3 is made up of 15 amino acids.

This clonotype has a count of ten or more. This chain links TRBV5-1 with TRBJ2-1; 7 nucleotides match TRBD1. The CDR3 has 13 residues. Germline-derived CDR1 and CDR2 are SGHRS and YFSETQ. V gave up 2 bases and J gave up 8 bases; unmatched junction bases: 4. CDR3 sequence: CASSLDGTDEQFF. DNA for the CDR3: TGCGCCAGCAGCTTAGACGGGACAGATGAGCAGTTCTTC.

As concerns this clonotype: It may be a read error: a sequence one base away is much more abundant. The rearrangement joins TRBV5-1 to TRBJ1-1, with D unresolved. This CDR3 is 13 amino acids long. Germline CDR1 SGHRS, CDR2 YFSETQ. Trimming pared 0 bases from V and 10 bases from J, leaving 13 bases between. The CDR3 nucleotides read TGCGCCAGCAGCTTGGAGGGCAGGTCTGGAGCTTTCTTT. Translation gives CASSLEGRSGAFF. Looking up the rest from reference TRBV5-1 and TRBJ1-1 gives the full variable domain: KAGVTQTPRYLIKTRGQQVTLSCSPISGHRSVSWYQQTPGQGLQFLFEYFSETQRNKGNFPGRFSGRQFSNSRSEMNVSTLELGDSALYLCASSLEGRSGAFFGQGTRLTVV.

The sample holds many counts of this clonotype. CDR3 protein: CASTLAGGSNEQFF. CDR3 nucleotide sequence: TGTGCCAGCACTCTAGCGGGAGGGAGCAATGAGCAGTTCTTC. The V gene is TRBV12-3 or TRBV12-4, the J gene TRBJ2-1; 12 nucleotides match TRBD2. Trimming removed 7 bases from V and 6 bases from J; junction bases left unmatched: 4. The CDR3 covers 14 residues.

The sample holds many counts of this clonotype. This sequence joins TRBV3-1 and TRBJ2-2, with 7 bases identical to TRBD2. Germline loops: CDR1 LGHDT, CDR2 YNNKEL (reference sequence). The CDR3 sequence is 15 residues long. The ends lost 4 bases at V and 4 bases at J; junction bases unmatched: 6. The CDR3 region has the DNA TGTGCCAGCAGCCTAGCGGGCTTGGGCACCGGGGAGCTGTTTTTT. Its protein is CASSLAGLGTGELFF.

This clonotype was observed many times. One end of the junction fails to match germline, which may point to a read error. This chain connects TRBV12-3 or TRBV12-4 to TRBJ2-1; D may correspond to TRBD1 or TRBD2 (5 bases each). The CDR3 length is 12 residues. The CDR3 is CASSSVPGPRHF. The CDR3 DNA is TGTGCCAGCAGTTCGGTCCCGGGACCCCGCCACTTC.

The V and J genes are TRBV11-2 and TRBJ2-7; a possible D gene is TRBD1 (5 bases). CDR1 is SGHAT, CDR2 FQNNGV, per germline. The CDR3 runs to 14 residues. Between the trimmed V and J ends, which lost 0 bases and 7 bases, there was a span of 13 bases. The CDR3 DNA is TGTGCCAGCAGCTTAGAAGGACATGGCTGGGAGCAGTACTTC. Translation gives CASSLEGHGWEQYF.

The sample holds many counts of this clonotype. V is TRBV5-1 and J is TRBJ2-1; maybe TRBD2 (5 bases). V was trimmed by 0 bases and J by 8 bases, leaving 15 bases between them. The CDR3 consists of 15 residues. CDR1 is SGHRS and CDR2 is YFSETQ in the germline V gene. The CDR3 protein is CASSLASGMGDEQFF. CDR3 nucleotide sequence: TGCGCCAGCAGCTTGGCATCGGGGATGGGCGATGAGCAGTTCTTC.

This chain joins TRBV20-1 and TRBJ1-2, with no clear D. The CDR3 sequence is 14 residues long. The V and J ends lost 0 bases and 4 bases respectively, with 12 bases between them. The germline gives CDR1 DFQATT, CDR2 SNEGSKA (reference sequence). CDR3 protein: CSARDMGGGYGYTF. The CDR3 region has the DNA TGCAGTGCTAGAGATATGGGAGGAGGCTATGGCTACACCTTC.